The 18 T cell receptor beta chains given below trace back to one sample, sequenced in a study of OX40 agonist ivuxolimab in advanced cancers. Data came from immunoSEQ multiplex PCR; TCRdb stores just in-frame clones and leaves some out. Here the sample spans tens of thousands of clones, about 93% being singletons. The source material was CD4+ or CD8+ T cells sorted from blood, sampled in a trial of the OX40 agonist ivuxolimab. These receptors were taken from an adult with an advanced solid tumor such as melanoma, head and neck, liver or kidney cancer.

On this clone itself: The germline gene is not matched at one end of the junction; a read error may be the cause. V gene TRBV7-7 combines with J gene TRBJ2-1; 11 positions match TRBD1. Germline V gene data show CDR1 as SSHAT and CDR2 as FNYEAQ (reference sequence). The CDR3 is 15 amino acids. CDR3 in DNA: TGTGCTAGCAGCCGGGACAGGGGGGGGTTGAATGAGCAGTTCTTC. Protein sequence: CASSRDRGGLNEQFF.

The chain links TRBV2 to TRBJ2-1; D could derive from TRBD1 or TRBD2 (5 bases each). The CDR3 runs to 11 residues. CDR1 SNHLY and CDR2 FYNNEI come from the germline V gene. V was pared by 7 bases and J by 15 bases, with 16 bases between. In nucleotides, the CDR3 is TGTGCCAGCACCGAGGGGCTAAGTAGGTTCTTC. Its translation is CASTEGLSRFF.

This rearrangement joins TRBV7-3 to TRBJ2-1; D gene ambiguous. Trimming left V 2 bases short and J 2 bases short, with 10 bases between. The CDR3 covers 15 residues. CDR1 and CDR2 from the germline V gene are SGHTA and FQGTGA. CDR3 in amino acids: CASSLGFPTYNEQFF. The CDR3 DNA sequence: TGTGCCAGCAGCTTAGGCTTCCCAACCTACAATGAGCAGTTCTTC. Supplemented by reference TRBV7-3 and TRBJ2-1, the full variable domain reads GAGVSQTPSNKVTEKGKYVELRCDPISGHTALYWYRQSLGQGPEFLIYFQGTGAADDSGLPNDRFFAVRPEGSVSTLKIQRTERGDSAVYLCASSLGFPTYNEQFFGPGTRLTVL.

The gene calls are TRBV19 and TRBJ2-1; the match to TRBD1 covers 9 bases. J lost 8 bases, V lost 1 base, and 6 bases had no gene match. CDR3 length equals 15 residues. Germline CDR1 is LNHDA and CDR2 is SQIVND (reference sequence). The CDR3 nucleotides read TGTGCCAGTAGTATAGGGGACAGGGATGGCGATGAGCAGTTCTTC. As protein: CASSIGDRDGDEQFF. The whole variable domain, remainder taken from reference TRBV19 and TRBJ2-1, is DGGITQSPKYLFRKEGQNVTLSCEQNLNHDAMYWYRQDPGQGLRLIYYSQIVNDFQKGDIAEGYSVSREKKESFPLTVTSAQKNPTAFYLCASSIGDRDGDEQFFGPGTRLTVL.

The rearrangement joins TRBV28 to TRBJ1-2; D unclear. Trimming shortened V by 3 bases and J by 0 bases, and 14 bases separated the two germline ends. The CDR3 is made up of 16 amino acids. The germline CDR1 and CDR2 sequences are MDHEN and SYDVKM. CDR3 DNA: TGTGCCAGCAGTTTTGTAGAGGTCTCTCCTAACTATGGCTACACCTTC. Its protein is CASSFVEVSPNYGYTF.

The CDR3 loop reads CASSLPLGGTQYF. The CDR3 region has the DNA TGTGCCAGCAGCTTACCTCTAGGAGGTACGCAGTATTTT. The rearrangement links TRBV11-3 to TRBJ2-3, with a weak D call TRBD2 (5 bases). Germline values: CDR1 SGHNT, CDR2 YENEEA. This CDR3 is 13 amino acids long. The V end was cut by 2 bases, the J end by 8 bases, with 11 bases between.

This rearrangement joins TRBV7-9 to TRBJ2-1; D ambiguous. The V gene lost 1 base and the J gene lost 7 bases, with 5 bases spanning the gap. Germline CDR1 reads SEHNR; CDR2 reads FQNEAQ (reference sequence). The CDR3 sequence is 12 residues long. The CDR3 DNA follows: TGTGCCAGCAGCTTAGTCTTGAATGAGCAGTTCTTC. It encodes CASSLVLNEQFF.

The CDR3, as DNA: TGCGCCAGCAGATTCGATCTATCCTACAATGAGCAGTTCTTC. The encoded protein is CASRFDLSYNEQFF. V usage is TRBV5-1 and J usage is TRBJ2-1; no reliable D call. The V end was cut by 5 bases, the J end by 1 base, with 10 bases between. The CDR3 is 14 amino acids. Germline V CDR1 and CDR2: SGHRS, YFSETQ.

V usage is TRBV11-1 and J usage is TRBJ2-7; no clear D gene. CDR1 is SGHAT, CDR2 FQDESV, per germline (reference sequence). Trimming removed 1 base at V and 4 bases at J, with 8 bases between. The CDR3 contains 13 residues. The CDR3 spells CASSLGASYEQYF. The CDR3 DNA is TGTGCCAGCAGCTTAGGAGCAAGTTACGAGCAGTACTTC. The variable domain in full, completed from reference TRBV11-1 and TRBJ2-7, reads EAEVAQSPRYKITEKSQAVAFWCDPISGHATLYWYRQILGQGPELLVQFQDESVVDDSQLPKDRFSAERLKGVDSTLKIQPAELGDSAMYLCASSLGASYEQYFGPGTRLTVT.

The V and J genes are TRBV5-4 and TRBJ2-3, with 10 nucleotides matching TRBD1. V gave up 4 bases and J gave up 0 bases; unmatched junction bases: 5. The CDR3 is 16 residues long. Looked up from germline, CDR1 is SGHNT and CDR2 is YYREEE (reference sequence). CDR3 loop: CASSHDRGRSTDTQYF. In nucleotides, the CDR3 is TGTGCCAGCAGCCATGACAGGGGGCGCAGCACAGATACGCAGTATTTT.

V usage is TRBV5-1 and J usage is TRBJ2-7, with TRBD2 identical over 7 bases. The germline V gene has CDR1 SGHRS and CDR2 YFSETQ. V was pared by 8 bases and J by 1 base, with 12 bases of the junction left unmatched. The CDR3 has 15 residues. The CDR3 sequence is CASYPSGEGSYEQYF. The DNA for the CDR3 is TGCGCCAGTTACCCGAGCGGGGAGGGATCCTACGAGCAGTACTTC.

The chain couples TRBV11-3 to TRBJ2-2; the match to TRBD2 covers 7 bases. Looked up from germline, CDR1 is SGHNT and CDR2 is YENEEA. Losses at the gene ends were 0 bases for V and 5 bases for J; bases not matched to a gene: 6. This CDR3 is 16 amino acids long. This CDR3 reads CASSLDRREWTGELFF. CDR3 sequence (DNA): TGTGCCAGCAGCTTAGATAGGCGGGAGTGGACCGGGGAGCTGTTTTTT.

CDR3 nucleotides: TGTGCCAGCAGTTTATTTGCCACGGGAAACACCGGGGAGCTGTTTTTT. It encodes CASSLFATGNTGELFF. V is TRBV28 and J is TRBJ2-2, with D maybe TRBD2 (5 bases). V gave up 1 base and J gave up 2 bases, with 11 bases separating them. The CDR3 has 16 amino acids. Germline CDR1 is MDHEN and CDR2 is SYDVKM.

The chain uses TRBV27 and TRBJ2-7; D could derive from TRBD1 or TRBD2 (5 bases each). The V gene lost 5 bases and the J gene lost 0 bases, with 8 bases spanning the gap. In germline, CDR1 is MNHEY, CDR2 SMNVEV (reference sequence). This CDR3 comprises 13 residues. The CDR3 DNA follows: TGTGCCAGCAGTCCCGGGACCTCCTACGAGCAGTACTTC. This codes for CASSPGTSYEQYF.

The chain links TRBV21-1 to TRBJ1-3; no check of the table's D call, TRBD1, against the DNA was made. TRBV21-1 is deemed a pseudogene. This CDR3 has 16 residues. The CDR3 sequence is CASSKDEGAPGNTIYF. Here the CDR3 DNA reads TGTGCCAGCAGCAAAGATGAGGGGGCGCCAGGAAACACCATATATTTT.

The chain is built from TRBV29-1 and TRBJ2-7, with TRBD2 as a possible D gene (6 bases). The CDR3 is made up of 13 amino acids. The V gene lost 6 bases and the J gene lost 4 bases, with 16 bases spanning the gap. Germline V gives CDR1 SQVTM, CDR2 ANQGSEA. The CDR3 coding sequence is TGCAGCGTCAGGGACTCGGGCCCGTACGAGCAGTACTTC. This sequence encodes CSVRDSGPYEQYF.

This rearrangement joins TRBV5-6 to TRBJ2-2; TRBD1 is a possible D gene (6 bases). Germline V gene lookup returns CDR1 SGHDT and CDR2 YYEEEE. The CDR3 spans 17 residues. V was pared by 3 bases and J by 3 bases, with 18 bases between. DNA for the CDR3: TGTGCCAGCAGCTGGGGGCTGTTACAGGTCGACACCGGGGAGCTGTTTTTT. This encodes CASSWGLLQVDTGELFF. The variable domain in full, completed from reference TRBV5-6 and TRBJ2-2, reads DAGVTQSPTHLIKTRGQQVTLRCSPKSGHDTVSWYQQALGQGPQFIFQYYEEEERQRGNFPDRFSGHQFPNYSSELNVNALLLGDSALYLCASSWGLLQVDTGELFFGEGSRLTVL.

The chain carries TRBV5-1 and TRBJ2-1; possible D gene TRBD2, 6 bases. Germline CDR1 reads SGHRS; CDR2 reads YFSETQ. Trimming took 0 bases from V and 2 from J, leaving 9 bases between them. There are 15 residues in the CDR3. For the CDR3, the DNA is TGCGCCAGCAGCTTGGGCCAGCGGGCCTACAATGAGCAGTTCTTC. Its translation is CASSLGQRAYNEQFF.